This T cell receptor (beta chain) was identified during a study of tumor-infiltrating lymphocytes in localized non-small cell lung cancer. Study in general: Some samples were collected after neoadjuvant chemotherapy; smokers, never-smokers and several histologies were included. Findings and caveats of the study: Tumor T-cell fraction was not associated with recurrence-free survival.

The protocol was immunoSEQ multiplex PCR, while the TCRdb copy is restricted to in-frame clones and leaves out a portion. The table includes some 16,000 clones, about 48% detected once. CDR1 is SGHDT and CDR2 is YYEEEE in the germline V gene. Trimming removed 3 bases from V and 5 bases from J; junction bases left unmatched: 3. The CDR3 spans 15 residues. This clone occurred a few times. What it binds is unknown. The rearrangement joins TRBV5-6 to TRBJ2-1; 12 nucleotides agree with TRBD2. This receptor was obtained from a human donor with non-small cell lung cancer. Input material: lung tumor tissue. CDR3 DNA: TGTGCCAGCAGCTCACTAGCGGGGGGTAACAATGAGCAGTTCTTC. Translating gives CASSSLAGGNNEQFF. Using reference TRBV5-6 and TRBJ2-1 for the parts outside the CDR3, the full variable domain is DAGVTQSPTHLIKTRGQQVTLRCSPKSGHDTVSWYQQALGQGPQFIFQYYEEEERQRGNFPDRFSGHQFPNYSSELNVNALLLGDSALYLCASSSLAGGNNEQFFGPGTRLTVL.